The present entry profiles one T cell receptor (beta chain) with its context. Its specificity is not known. Germline CDR1 is MNHEY and CDR2 is SMNVEV (reference sequence). The junction had 3 bases not matched to a gene; V was cut back by 6 bases and J by 1 base. CDR3 length: 14 amino acids. Here immunoSEQ multiplex PCR was the method, and the copy in TCRdb shows in-frame clones only, minus some. The repertoire holds tens of thousands of clones, with approximately 73% as singletons. This specimen belongs to a study of vaccination effects on CD4 cells after COVID-19. As for the study in general: Sequencing followed a ViraFEST assay step that expanded antigen-specific CD4+ T cells with viral peptide pools. The study's findings and limits: Substantial clonal contraction characterized both infection- and vaccine-induced clones late after vaccination.

It was after 10 days of culture that CD4+ T cells were isolated. Everyone in the study got two shots of either the BNT162b2 or mRNA-1273 vaccine. Vaccine recipients, nucleocapsid antibody negative, had no prior SARS-CoV-2 infection. Each culture had half its medium swapped for IL-2 medium on days 3 and 7. Here the sequenced sample was CD4+ T cells from PBMCs cultured without peptide, taken after COVID-19 vaccination. The V gene is TRBV27, the J gene TRBJ2-7; TRBD1 aligns across 10 bases. The clonotype was recovered from a human donor who received a COVID-19 vaccine. The CDR3 region is CASSRQGASYEQYV. CDR3 nucleotides: TGTGCCAGCAGCCGACAGGGGGCTTCCTACGAGCAGTACGTC.